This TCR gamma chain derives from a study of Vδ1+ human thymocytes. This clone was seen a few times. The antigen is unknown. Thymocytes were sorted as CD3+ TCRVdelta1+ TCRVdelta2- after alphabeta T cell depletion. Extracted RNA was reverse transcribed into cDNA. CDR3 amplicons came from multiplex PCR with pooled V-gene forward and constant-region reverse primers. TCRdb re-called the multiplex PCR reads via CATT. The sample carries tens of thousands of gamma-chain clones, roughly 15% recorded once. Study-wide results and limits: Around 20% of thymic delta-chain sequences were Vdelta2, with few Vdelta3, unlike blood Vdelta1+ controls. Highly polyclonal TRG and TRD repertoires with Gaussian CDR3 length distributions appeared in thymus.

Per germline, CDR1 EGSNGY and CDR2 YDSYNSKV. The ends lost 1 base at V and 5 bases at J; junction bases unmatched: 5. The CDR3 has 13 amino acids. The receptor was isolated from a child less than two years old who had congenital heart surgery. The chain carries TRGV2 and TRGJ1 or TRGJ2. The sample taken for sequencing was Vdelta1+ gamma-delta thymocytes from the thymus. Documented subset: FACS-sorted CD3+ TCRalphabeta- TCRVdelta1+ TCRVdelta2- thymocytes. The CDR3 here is CATWDGHNYKKLF. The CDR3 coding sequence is TGTGCCACCTGGGACGGACACAATTATAAGAAACTCTTT.